Listed below are T cell receptor beta chains from one sample, sequenced in a study of T cell repertoires in cytomegalovirus infection. Using its own MiXCR run on the reads, TCRdb lists one record per CDR3 protein. The sample contains hundreds of thousands of distinct CDR3 sequences, roughly 18% of which appear only once. The sequenced material came from PBMCs. Receptors were obtained from a human donor in good health (CMV status not recorded). Some clones in this sample may be carry-over from other donors' samples. Each CDR3 is given with its conserved first and last residue. Each record gives: J gene, D gene, V gene, clone size, CDR3 protein, CDR3 DNA. A D gene is named only where the DNA matches it firmly. Clone size is shown for a subset of rows, as once, few, many or a class of expanded clone.

TRBJ1-1	TRBD1	TRBV5-1	.	CASSAMSVTGIKENTEAFF	TGCGCCAGCAGCGCTATGTCCGTGACAGGGATAAAGGAGAACACTGAAGCTTTCTTT
TRBJ1-3	.	TRBV12-3/TRBV12-4	few	CASSLTQLGNTIYF	TGTGCCAGCAGCCTGACACAACTGGGAAACACCATATATTTT
TRBJ2-7	TRBD1	TRBV7-6	.	CASSLAPPQGNSYEQYF	TGTGCCAGCAGCTTAGCGCCACCACAGGGGAACTCCTACGAGCAGTACTTC
TRBJ2-5	.	TRBV7-8	few	CASTRGWGWEETQYF	TGTGCCAGCACTCGAGGTTGGGGGTGGGAAGAGACCCAGTACTTC
TRBJ2-5	TRBD2	TRBV27	.	CARGQAGTSTGETQYF	TGTGCCAGAGGCCAGGCCGGGACTAGCACGGGAGAGACCCAGTACTTC
TRBJ2-5	TRBD1	TRBV27	few	CASSSPTGAPQETQYF	TGTGCCAGCAGTTCGCCGACAGGGGCTCCCCAAGAGACCCAGTACTTC
TRBJ2-7	.	TRBV4-1	few	CASSQGADEQYF	TGCGCCAGCAGCCAAGGAGCGGACGAGCAGTACTTC
TRBJ1-1	.	TRBV7-6	many	CASSQGMNTEAFF	TGTGCCAGCAGCCAGGGGATGAACACTGAAGCTTTCTTT
TRBJ2-1	.	TRBV7-6	few	CASSSNPGEYNEQFF	TGTGCCAGCAGCTCAAACCCGGGAGAGTACAATGAGCAGTTCTTC
TRBJ2-7	TRBD2	TRBV7-2	.	CGSSLVASGYEQYF	TGTGGCAGCAGCTTAGTTGCTAGCGGCTACGAGCAGTACTTC
TRBJ2-2	.	TRBV2	many	CASSALSSYGELFF	TGTGCCAGCAGTGCTCTCTCTAGCTACGGGGAGCTGTTTTTT
TRBJ2-7	TRBD2	TRBV2	few	CASSEADGLVTRQYF	TGTGCCAGCAGTGAAGCTGACGGACTAGTAACTCGGCAGTACTTC
TRBJ1-1	.	TRBV7-9	many	CASSSAGGGFEAFF	TGTGCCAGCAGCTCTGCGGGGGGAGGATTCGAAGCTTTCTTT
TRBJ1-4	.	TRBV7-6	many	CASSLVVHEKLFF	TGTGCCAGCAGCTTAGTAGTCCATGAAAAACTGTTTTTT
TRBJ1-1	.	TRBV30	.	CAWTRGGNTEAFF	TGTGCCTGGACCAGGGGCGGGAACACTGAAGCTTTCTTT
TRBJ2-1	TRBD1	TRBV18	.	CASSDRNEQFF	TGTGCCAGCTCGGACAGGAATGAGCAGTTCTTC
TRBJ2-3	TRBD2	TRBV7-8	many	CASSLAQAGGDTQYF	TGTGCCAGCAGCTTAGCCCAAGCGGGAGGAGATACGCAGTATTTT
TRBJ1-1	.	TRBV7-2	few	CASSSDSPENTEAFF	TGTGCCAGCAGCTCCGACAGCCCCGAGAACACTGAAGCTTTCTTT
TRBJ2-7	TRBD1	TRBV14	few	CASSQWQGVHEQYF	TGTGCCAGCAGCCAATGGCAGGGGGTCCACGAGCAGTACTTC
TRBJ1-1	.	TRBV6-1	few	CASSTVVGYTEAFF	TGTGCCAGCAGTACGGTAGTGGGGTACACTGAAGCTTTCTTT
TRBJ2-2	.	TRBV12-3/TRBV12-4	.	CASSRNRERGELFF	TGTGCCAGCAGCCGGAATAGGGAACGGGGGGAGCTGTTTTTT
TRBJ2-1	.	TRBV11-2	many	CASGHRRNNEQFF	TGTGCCAGCGGGCATCGCAGGAACAATGAGCAGTTCTTC
TRBJ2-4	TRBD2	TRBV20-1	.	CSAPRTSGVKNIQYF	TGCAGTGCTCCCCGGACTAGCGGGGTCAAAAACATTCAGTACTTC
TRBJ1-1	TRBD1	TRBV29-1	few	CSARDRTFTEAFF	TGCAGCGCACGGGACAGGACGTTTACTGAAGCTTTCTTT
TRBJ2-3	TRBD2	TRBV7-2	many	CASSFTSGGTDTQYF	TGTGCCAGCAGCTTTACTAGCGGGGGCACAGATACGCAGTATTTT
TRBJ1-4	TRBD1	TRBV7-6	.	CASSFTGQGAATNEKLFF	TGTGCCAGCAGCTTCACTGGACAGGGAGCGGCAACTAATGAAAAACTGTTTTTT
TRBJ2-7	TRBD1	TRBV7-2	.	CASSSRDRVVYEQYF	TGTGCCAGCAGCTCCCGGGACAGGGTGGTTTACGAGCAGTACTTC
TRBJ2-3	.	TRBV20-1	few	CSAMAAARTDTQYF	TGCAGTGCTATGGCGGCTGCCCGCACAGATACGCAGTATTTT
TRBJ1-4	TRBD1	TRBV7-2	many	CASSSARQGANEKLFF	TGTGCCAGCAGCTCAGCCCGACAGGGGGCTAATGAAAAACTGTTTTTT
TRBJ2-3	TRBD2	TRBV11-2	.	CASSLLRGGPLDTQYF	TGTGCCAGCAGCTTACTGCGGGGGGGGCCCTTAGATACGCAGTATTTT
TRBJ2-5	.	TRBV29-1	.	CSVDLPTQTQYF	TGCAGCGTTGATCTCCCTACACAGACCCAGTACTTC
TRBJ2-1	TRBD2	TRBV6-2/TRBV6-3	.	CASSYGWGGGVLEQFF	TGTGCCAGCAGTTACGGCTGGGGGGGGGGGGTTCTTGAGCAGTTCTTC
TRBJ2-3	TRBD2	TRBV7-9	many	CASSIRTSGLAPDTQYF	TGTGCCAGCAGCATACGGACTAGCGGGTTGGCCCCAGATACGCAGTATTTT
TRBJ2-5	.	TRBV12-3/TRBV12-4	many	CASSNRDQETQYF	TGTGCCAGCTCAAACCGGGACCAAGAGACCCAGTACTTC
TRBJ2-2	TRBD2	TRBV7-2	many	CASSPSSGGWTGELFF	TGTGCCAGCAGCCCAAGTAGCGGGGGGTGGACCGGGGAGCTGTTTTTT
TRBJ1-1	TRBD1	TRBV20-1	.	CSARETGSNAEAFF	TGCAGTGCTAGAGAGACAGGGAGTAACGCTGAAGCTTTCTTT
TRBJ2-1	.	TRBV7-2	many	CASSQSEYNEQFF	TGTGCCAGCAGTCAAAGCGAGTACAATGAGCAGTTCTTC